This TCR beta chain stems from a study of blood T cells in healthy people across ages. The second PCR ran 7 to 11 cycles with a sample-barcoded 5' primer and J-beta primers. TCRdb fed the 5' RACE reads into MiXCR, producing one record per CDR3 protein. Counted here are 850,000 to 1,000,000 distinct CDR3 sequences, around 48% occurring once; the ten biggest clones make up over 10%. The germline V gene encodes CDR1 SGHDT and CDR2 YYEEEE. Trimming pared 0 bases from V and 4 bases from J, leaving 5 bases between. This CDR3 has 14 residues. Sequences were obtained from blood. The sequence was collected from a man between 25 and 39 years old in good health. The chain joins TRBV5-6 to TRBJ1-6; D remains unclear. CDR3 region: CASSLVQYNSPLHF. The CDR3 coding sequence is TGTGCCAGCAGCTTGGTACAGTATAATTCACCCCTCCACTTT.